One and the same sample provided the 25 T cell receptor beta chains below, sequenced in a study of T-cell reconstitution after alpha-beta-depleted transplantation in children. TCRbeta library preparation incorporated unique molecular identifiers. Each CDR3 protein is one row after TCRdb ran MiXCR on the PCR reads. This repertoire shows around 490,000 distinct CDR3 sequences, 9.5% to 12% found once; its top ten account for around 13%. Specimen: PBMCs, mostly from graft donor cells, collected 180 days after TCRalphabeta/CD19-depleted stem cell transplant. The receptors come from a female patient between 2 and 10 years old who had a stem cell transplant for aplastic anemia, so the T cells may come from the graft donor.

This clonotype was counted only a few times. V usage is TRBV20-1 and J usage is TRBJ1-6; D might be TRBD1 (6 bases). The CDR3 contains 14 residues. Germline CDR1 reads DFQATT; CDR2 reads SNEGSKA (reference sequence). Deletions cut 3 bases from V and 8 bases from J, with 14 bases between. CDR3 sequence reads: CSASPRGRHSPLHF. CDR3 coding DNA: TGCAGTGCTAGCCCCAGGGGCAGGCATTCACCCCTCCACTTT.

The chain recombines TRBV29-1 with TRBJ2-5; D may be TRBD1 or TRBD2 (6 bases each). V lost 6 bases, J lost 2 bases, and 22 bases lay in between. The CDR3 totals 16 residues. The germline CDR1 and CDR2 sequences are SQVTM and ANQGSEA. The CDR3 sequence: CSVQQRYRDWQETQYF. Written as DNA, the CDR3 is TGCAGCGTACAACAGAGGTACAGGGACTGGCAAGAGACCCAGTACTTC. Together with reference TRBV29-1 and TRBJ2-5, the CDR3 gives the full variable domain: SAVISQKPSRDICQRGTSLTIQCQVDSQVTMMFWYRQQPGQSLTLIATANQGSEATYESGFVIDKFPISRPNLTFSTLTVSNMSPEDSSIYLCSVQQRYRDWQETQYFGPGTRLLVL.

There are a few counts of this clonotype. The chain uses TRBV18 and TRBJ1-2; TRBD1 agrees at 8 bases. The CDR3 length is 17 residues. With V trimmed by 2 bases and J by 8 bases, 16 bases remained unmatched. CDR1 and CDR2 (germline): KGHSH, LQKENI. CDR3 sequence reads: CASSPSVQGVNLGGYTF. Written as DNA, the CDR3 is TGTGCCAGCTCACCATCTGTACAGGGGGTAAACTTAGGCGGCTACACCTTC.

This clonotype was picked up a small number of times. The chain joins TRBV9 to TRBJ2-7, with 8 bases lining up with TRBD1. The CDR3 is 14 amino acids. Germline values: CDR1 SGDLS, CDR2 YYNGEE. J was trimmed by 5 bases and V by 0 bases; bases with no gene match: 4. CDR3 nucleotide sequence: TGTGCCAGCAGCGTAGTACAGGGGGTCAACGAGCAGTACTTC. Amino acid sequence: CASSVVQGVNEQYF.

This clonotype occurred a few times. The gene calls are TRBV18 and TRBJ1-5; D call uncertain. The CDR3 has 17 residues. Trimming cost V 0 bases and J 3 bases, with 15 bases left between them. Germline-derived CDR1 and CDR2 are KGHSH and LQKENI. The CDR3 here is CASSPPEGPEDNQPQHF. Here the CDR3 DNA reads TGTGCCAGCTCACCACCGGAAGGGCCCGAGGACAATCAGCCCCAGCATTTT.

In its sample, this clonotype was seen many times. V gene TRBV7-9 combines with J gene TRBJ2-1, with D possibly matching TRBD2 (5 bases). Per germline, CDR1 SEHNR and CDR2 FQNEAQ (reference sequence). The CDR3 spans 15 residues. V was shortened by 5 bases and J by 5 bases, with 16 bases between the two germline ends. The CDR3 here is CASSPLNEGHNEQFF. CDR3 nucleotide sequence: TGTGCCAGCAGCCCCTTAAACGAGGGCCACAATGAGCAGTTCTTC.

V usage is TRBV2 and J usage is TRBJ2-5, with D maybe TRBD1 (5 bases). V shed 5 bases and J shed 3 bases, with 7 bases lying between them. This CDR3 contains 12 residues. Germline values: CDR1 SNHLY, CDR2 FYNNEI. CDR3 coding DNA: TGTGCCAGCAGTCACAGGAAAGAGACCCAGTACTTC. Protein: CASSHRKETQYF.

This clonotype was seen at least ten times. The chain uses TRBV6-1 and TRBJ2-2, with 8 nucleotides matching TRBD1. V shed 6 bases, J shed 5 bases, and the junction held 2 bases outside the gene matches. This CDR3 spans 13 amino acids. Looked up from germline, CDR1 is MNHNS and CDR2 is SASEGT. CDR3 residues: CASRRTGTGELFF. The DNA for the CDR3 is TGTGCCAGCAGGAGGACAGGGACCGGGGAGCTGTTTTTT.

This clonotype has just a few counts. V usage is TRBV10-3 and J usage is TRBJ2-3; TRBD2 agrees at 14 bases. With V trimmed by 2 bases and J by 6 bases, 7 bases remained unmatched. The CDR3 covers 17 residues. Germline loops: CDR1 ENHRY, CDR2 SYGVKD. The CDR3 coding sequence is TGTGCCATCAGTGAGAGGGGACTAGCGGGAGCGGCGGATACGCAGTATTTT. It encodes CAISERGLAGAADTQYF.

This clonotype was seen a few times. The CDR3: CASSLDPRGPTNEKLFF. The CDR3 region has the DNA TGTGCCAGCAGCTTAGATCCCAGGGGGCCAACTAATGAAAAACTGTTTTTT. The chain combines TRBV11-2 with TRBJ1-4, with 8 bases identical to TRBD1. CDR1 is SGHAT and CDR2 is FQNNGV in the germline V gene. The CDR3 runs to 17 residues. V was clipped by 0 bases and J by 0 bases; unmatched bases: 3.

This clonotype occurred a few times. This chain uses TRBV6-1 with TRBJ2-7; D ambiguous. CDR1 and CDR2 (germline): MNHNS, SASEGT. Trimming removed 6 bases at V and 7 bases at J, with 19 bases between. The CDR3 covers 14 residues. The CDR3 DNA follows: TGTGCCAGCAGACGCCGACCCACCTTTGGAGAGCAGTACGTC. It codes for CASRRRPTFGEQYV.

This clonotype has just a few counts. The rearrangement joins TRBV5-1 to TRBJ2-2; D gene ambiguous. The length of the CDR3 is 16 residues. The germline CDR1 and CDR2 sequences are SGHRS and YFSETQ. Trimming removed 0 bases at V and 5 bases at J, with 14 bases between. CDR3 in amino acids: CASSLEVNTKTGELFF. CDR3 DNA sequence: TGCGCCAGCAGCTTGGAGGTGAATACAAAGACCGGGGAGCTGTTTTTT.

The genes are TRBV20-1 and TRBJ2-5, with D possibly called TRBD1 or TRBD2 (5 bases each). CDR1 DFQATT and CDR2 SNEGSKA come from the germline V gene (reference sequence). The CDR3 is made up of 13 amino acids. V was clipped by 3 bases and J by 4 bases, with 12 bases between them. The CDR3 reads CSARGIGGETQYF. DNA for the CDR3: TGCAGTGCTAGGGGTATTGGGGGAGAGACCCAGTACTTC.

The V gene is TRBV28, the J gene TRBJ2-5; 8 bases align to TRBD2. Trimming at V came to 6 bases and at J to 1 base, leaving 10 bases not matched to a gene. Germline V lookup: CDR1 MDHEN, CDR2 SYDVKM. The CDR3 totals 16 residues. In DNA, the CDR3 is TGTGCCAGCAGCCGAGCCCTAGCGGGCTCCCAAGAGACCCAGTACTTC. Amino acids: CASSRALAGSQETQYF.

The sample holds a few counts of this clonotype. The chain recombines TRBV7-9 with TRBJ2-7; D unresolved. In germline, CDR1 is SEHNR, CDR2 FQNEAQ (reference sequence). This CDR3 has 13 residues. CDR3 coding DNA: TGTGCCAGCAGCGACTCGGTCTCCTCCGAGCAGTACGTC. Translating it yields CASSDSVSSEQYV.

This chain connects TRBV29-1 to TRBJ1-2, with 10 bases identical to TRBD1. J gave up 6 bases and V 6 bases, and 10 bases lay outside the gene matches. The CDR3 extends over 14 amino acids. In germline, CDR1 is SQVTM, CDR2 ANQGSEA. CDR3 sequence: CSVRRQGALDGYTF. In DNA form, the CDR3 reads TGCAGCGTCAGACGACAGGGGGCTTTAGATGGCTACACCTTC.

This clonotype was counted between two and nine times. The V call is TRBV11-2, the J call TRBJ2-5, with 10 nucleotides matching TRBD2. The CDR3 extends over 14 amino acids. The J segment lost 5 bases and the V segment lost 5 bases, leaving 5 bases of the junction unmatched. Germline V CDR1 and CDR2: SGHAT, FQNNGV. The DNA of the CDR3 is TGTGCCAGCAGCCGAAGCGGGAGGGCCGAGACCCAGTACTTC. Amino acids: CASSRSGRAETQYF.

A few counts support this clonotype. This chain uses TRBV5-1 with TRBJ2-5; D not certain. The germline V gene has CDR1 SGHRS and CDR2 YFSETQ. V lost 5 bases to trimming and J lost 0 bases, with 14 bases between them. CDR3 length equals 15 residues. The CDR3 sequence is CASSLLLSDQETQYF. CDR3 nucleotides: TGCGCCAGCAGTCTCCTTTTGTCCGACCAAGAGACCCAGTACTTC.

This chain uses TRBV18 with TRBJ2-4; TRBD2 is a possible D gene (6 bases). The V gene lost 1 base and the J gene lost 8 bases, with 18 bases spanning the gap. Germline CDR1 reads KGHSH; CDR2 reads LQKENI. The CDR3 is made up of 16 amino acids. CDR3 loop: CASSPLADLVMHIQYF. CDR3 nucleotides: TGTGCCAGCTCACCACTAGCGGACCTTGTGATGCACATTCAGTACTTC.

This clonotype appeared a few times. No conserved phenylalanine or tryptophan is present at the end of the CDR3, so a read error is the likely explanation. Because the CDR3's place on the DNA is in doubt, the DNA is left out and the CDR3 is given as listed by TCRdb. The chain carries TRBV12-3 or TRBV12-4 and TRBJ2-7; the table's D gene call, TRBD1, was not cross checked with the DNA. The length of the CDR3 is 13 amino acids, counting both ends. This chain's CDR3 is CASSLSLQAAKHC.

The chain couples TRBV11-2 to TRBJ1-1, with 7 bases lining up with TRBD1. V gave up 3 bases and J gave up 0 bases; unmatched junction bases: 4. There are 15 residues in the CDR3. Germline loops: CDR1 SGHAT, CDR2 FQNNGV. CDR3: CASSFTQGLNTEAFF. The CDR3 bases are TGTGCCAGCAGCTTTACACAGGGGTTGAACACTGAAGCTTTCTTT.

Only a few counts were recorded for this clonotype. The CDR3 bases are TGTGCCAGCAGCCTCACACGAACAGGGGAACCCGGGGAGCTGTTTTTT. Translating it yields CASSLTRTGEPGELFF. The chain carries TRBV7-2 and TRBJ2-2; 7 bases agree with TRBD1. Per germline, CDR1 SGHTA and CDR2 FQGNSA. V lost 5 bases to trimming and J lost 6 bases; unmatched junction nucleotides: 12. The CDR3 extends over 16 amino acids.

The V and J genes are TRBV5-1 and TRBJ1-4, with a tentative D call TRBD1 (5 bases). The CDR3 loop spans 14 amino acids. Germline CDR1 is SGHRS and CDR2 is YFSETQ. Trimming left V 4 bases short and J 2 bases short, with 9 bases between. Here the CDR3 reads CASSSRATNEKLFF. The DNA of the CDR3 is TGCGCCAGCAGCAGCAGGGCGACTAATGAAAAACTGTTTTTT. Variable domain in full (rest from reference TRBV5-1 and TRBJ1-4): KAGVTQTPRYLIKTRGQQVTLSCSPISGHRSVSWYQQTPGQGLQFLFEYFSETQRNKGNFPGRFSGRQFSNSRSEMNVSTLELGDSALYLCASSSRATNEKLFFGSGTQLSVL.

The rearrangement links TRBV4-2 to TRBJ2-7, with D possibly being TRBD2 (5 bases). CDR1 and CDR2 from the germline V gene are LGHNA and YNFKEQ. Trimming took off 1 base at V and 6 bases at J, with 10 bases between the two ends. CDR3 length: 13 residues. The CDR3, as DNA: TGTGCCAGCAGCCAAGTTCTGGGGAGCGAGCAGTACTTC. It is translated as CASSQVLGSEQYF.

The chain recombines TRBV2 with TRBJ2-7; TRBD1 matches at 7 bases. This CDR3 contains 13 residues. The V and J ends lost 4 bases and 6 bases, in that order; junction bases with no gene match: 6. The germline gives CDR1 SNHLY, CDR2 FYNNEI. The CDR3 loop is CASSGGQRAEQYV. DNA for the CDR3: TGTGCCAGCAGTGGGGGACAGCGCGCCGAGCAGTACGTC.